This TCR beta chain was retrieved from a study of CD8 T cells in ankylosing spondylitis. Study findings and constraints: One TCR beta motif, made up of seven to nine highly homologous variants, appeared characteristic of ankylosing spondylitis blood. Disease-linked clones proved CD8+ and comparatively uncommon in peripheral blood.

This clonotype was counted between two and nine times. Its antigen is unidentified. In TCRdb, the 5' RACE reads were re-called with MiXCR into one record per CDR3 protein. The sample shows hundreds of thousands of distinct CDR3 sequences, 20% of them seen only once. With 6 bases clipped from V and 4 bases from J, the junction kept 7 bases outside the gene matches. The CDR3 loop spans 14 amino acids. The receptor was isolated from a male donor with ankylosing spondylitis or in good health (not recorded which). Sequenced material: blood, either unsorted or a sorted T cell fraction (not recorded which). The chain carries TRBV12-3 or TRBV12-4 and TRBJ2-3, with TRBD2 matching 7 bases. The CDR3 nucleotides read TGTGCCAGCAGCCAAAAGCGGGGCCCAGATACGCAGTATTTT. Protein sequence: CASSQKRGPDTQYF.